This T cell receptor (beta chain) was recovered during a study of stem cell transplantation in POMP-related autoinflammatory disease. Background on the study: Before transplant: CD4+ naive skewing, low CD8+ proportions, reduced cytokine secretion.

Using immunoSEQ multiplex PCR, the repertoire was profiled, and TCRdb retains in-frame clones only, with some absent. The sample contains some 70,000 clones, just over 90% of which appear only once. Germline V lookup: CDR1 MDHEN, CDR2 SYDVKM. The V segment lost 6 bases and the J segment 6 bases; nucleotides outside the gene matches: 2. This CDR3 region has 12 residues. The sequence came from a human patient with POMP-related autoinflammation and immune dysregulation (PRAID). T cells may partly derive from the graft donor. The sequencing here drew on CD4+ T cells from PBMCs, taken after stem cell transplantation. The chain uses TRBV28 and TRBJ1-2; TRBD1 matches 9 bases. In DNA, the CDR3 is TGTGCCAGCAGCCACAGGGGGCATGGCTACACCTTC. This encodes CASSHRGHGYTF.